The clone carrying this T cell receptor beta chain has more than one count but fewer than ten. The antigen is undetermined. This entry belongs to a study of T-cell reconstitution after alpha-beta-depleted transplantation in children. The study, taken as a whole, reports: Once a year had passed after transplant, T-cell counts and diversity came mostly from newly produced T cells. At around two months after transplant, the alpha-beta T cells were reportedly derived from several hundred expanded clones that came from non-depleted graft cells. Surviving recipient cells, namely T cells and thymic progenitors, were the source of high day-60 TCRbeta diversity in some patients.

Preparation of the TCRbeta library was carried out with unique molecular identifiers. TCRdb reprocessed the PCR reads via MiXCR and lists one record per CDR3 protein. The sample yields about 110,000 distinct CDR3 sequences, around a tenth seen once. The ends lost 6 bases at V and 15 bases at J; junction bases unmatched: 10. The CDR3 has 13 amino acids. Germline lookup yields CDR1 MNHEY and CDR2 SMNVEV (reference sequence). Here the sequenced sample was PBMCs, taken before TCRalphabeta/CD19-depleted stem cell transplant. The chain couples TRBV27 to TRBJ2-1, with 11 bases matching TRBD2. The source is a boy aged 2 to 10 with acute lymphoblastic leukemia, due to receive a stem cell transplant. The CDR3 DNA sequence: TGTGCCAGCAGCACTAGCGGGAGAAGAGGGCGGTTCTTC. Translated: CASSTSGRRGRFF.